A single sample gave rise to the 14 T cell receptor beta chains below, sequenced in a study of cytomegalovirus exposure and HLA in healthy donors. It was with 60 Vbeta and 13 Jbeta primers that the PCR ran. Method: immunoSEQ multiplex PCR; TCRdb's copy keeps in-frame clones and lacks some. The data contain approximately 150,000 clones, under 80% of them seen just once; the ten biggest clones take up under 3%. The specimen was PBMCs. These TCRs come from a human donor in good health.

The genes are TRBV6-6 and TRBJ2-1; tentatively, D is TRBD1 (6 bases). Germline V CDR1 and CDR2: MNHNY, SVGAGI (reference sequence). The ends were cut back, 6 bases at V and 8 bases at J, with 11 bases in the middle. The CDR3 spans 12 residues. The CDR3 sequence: CASRLQGDEQFF. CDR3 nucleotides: TGTGCCAGCAGATTACAGGGTGATGAGCAGTTCTTC.

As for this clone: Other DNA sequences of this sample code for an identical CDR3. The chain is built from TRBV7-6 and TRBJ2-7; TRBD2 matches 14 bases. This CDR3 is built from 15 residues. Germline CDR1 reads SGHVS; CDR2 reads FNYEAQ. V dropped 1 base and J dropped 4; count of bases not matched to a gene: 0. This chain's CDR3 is CASSLGTSGGYEQYF. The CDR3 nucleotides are TGTGCCAGCAGCTTAGGGACTAGCGGGGGGTACGAGCAGTACTTC. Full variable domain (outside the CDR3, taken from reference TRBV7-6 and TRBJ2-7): GAGVSQSPRYKVTKRGQDVALRCDPISGHVSLYWYRQALGQGPEFLTYFNYEAQQDKSGLPNDRFSAERPEGSISTLTIQRTEQRDSAMYRCASSLGTSGGYEQYFGPGTRLTVT.

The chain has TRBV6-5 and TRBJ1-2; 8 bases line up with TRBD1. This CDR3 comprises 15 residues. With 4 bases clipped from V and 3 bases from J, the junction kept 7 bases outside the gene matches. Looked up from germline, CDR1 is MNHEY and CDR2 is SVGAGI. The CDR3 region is CASSFGGQGDYGYTF. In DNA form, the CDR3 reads TGTGCCAGCAGTTTTGGAGGACAGGGAGACTATGGCTACACCTTC.

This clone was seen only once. CDR3 nucleotide sequence: TGTGCCAGCACCCCTTCTTTCTCCTCTGGGGCCAACGTCCTGACTTTC. Translation: CASTPSFSSGANVLTF. The chain joins TRBV27 to TRBJ2-6; D is ambiguous. V was trimmed by 7 bases and J by 0 bases, leaving 13 bases between them. The CDR3 length is 16 residues. Germline V CDR1 and CDR2: MNHEY, SMNVEV (reference sequence).

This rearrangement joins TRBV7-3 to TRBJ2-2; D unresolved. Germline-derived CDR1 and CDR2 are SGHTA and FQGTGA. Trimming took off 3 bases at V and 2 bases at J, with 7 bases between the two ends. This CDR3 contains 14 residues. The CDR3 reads CASSFDFNTGELFF. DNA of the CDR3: TGTGCCAGCAGCTTTGACTTCAACACCGGGGAGCTGTTTTTT.

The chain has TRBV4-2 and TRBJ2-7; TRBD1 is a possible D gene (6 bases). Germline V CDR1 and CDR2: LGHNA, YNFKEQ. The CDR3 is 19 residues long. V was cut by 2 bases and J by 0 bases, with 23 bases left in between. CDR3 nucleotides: TGTGCCAGCAGCCAAATGGGCTTACCTACAGGGTGGATCTCCTACGAGCAGTACTTC. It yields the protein CASSQMGLPTGWISYEQYF.

The CDR3, as DNA: TGTGCCAGCAGCTTAGAGGCAGGGGCCTACGAGCAGTACTTC. Its protein product is CASSLEAGAYEQYF. The chain combines TRBV11-3 with TRBJ2-7, with D perhaps TRBD1 (6 bases). The CDR3 contains 14 residues. V was shortened by 0 bases and J by 2 bases, with 8 bases between the two germline ends. Germline loops: CDR1 SGHNT, CDR2 YENEEA.

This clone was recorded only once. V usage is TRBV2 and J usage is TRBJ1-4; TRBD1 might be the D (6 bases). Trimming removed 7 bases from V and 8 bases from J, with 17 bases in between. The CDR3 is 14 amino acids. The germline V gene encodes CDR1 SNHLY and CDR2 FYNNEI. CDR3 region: CASTLQGIGEKLFF. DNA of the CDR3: TGTGCCAGCACCCTGCAGGGGATAGGGGAAAAACTGTTTTTT.

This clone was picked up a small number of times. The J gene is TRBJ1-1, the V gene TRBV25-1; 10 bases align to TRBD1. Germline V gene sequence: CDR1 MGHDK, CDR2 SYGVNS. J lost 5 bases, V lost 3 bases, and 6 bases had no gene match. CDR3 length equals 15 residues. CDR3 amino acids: CASSDPTGGWTEAFF. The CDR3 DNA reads TGTGCCAGCAGTGACCCGACAGGGGGCTGGACTGAAGCTTTCTTT.

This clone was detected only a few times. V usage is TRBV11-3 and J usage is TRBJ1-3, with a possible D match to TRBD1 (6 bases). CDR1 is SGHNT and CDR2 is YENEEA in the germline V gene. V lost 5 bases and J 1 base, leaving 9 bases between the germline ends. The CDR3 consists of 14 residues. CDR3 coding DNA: TGTGCCAGCAGCGATCAGGGGTCTGGAAACACCATATATTTT. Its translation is CASSDQGSGNTIYF.

The CDR3 is CASSSRGGVTTDTQYF. The CDR3 nucleotides are TGTGCCAGCAGCAGCCGCGGGGGGGTCACCACAGATACGCAGTATTTT. The V gene is TRBV5-8, the J gene TRBJ2-3; 9 bases line up with TRBD2. This CDR3 has 16 amino acids. The germline V gene encodes CDR1 SGHTS and CDR2 YDEGEE. J was trimmed by 2 bases and V by 4 bases; bases with no gene match: 8.

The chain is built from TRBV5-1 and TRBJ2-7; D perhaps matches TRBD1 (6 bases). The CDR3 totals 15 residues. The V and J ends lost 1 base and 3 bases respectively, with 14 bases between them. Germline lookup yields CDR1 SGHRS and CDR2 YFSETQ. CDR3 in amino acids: CASSLSTAGVYEQYF. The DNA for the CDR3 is TGCGCCAGCAGCTTGTCAACGGCAGGGGTCTACGAGCAGTACTTC.

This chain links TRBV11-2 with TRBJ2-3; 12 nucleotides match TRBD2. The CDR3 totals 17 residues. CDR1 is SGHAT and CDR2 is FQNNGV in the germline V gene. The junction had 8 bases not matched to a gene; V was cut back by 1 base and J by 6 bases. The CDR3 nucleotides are TGTGCCAGCAGCTTAGTTTTGGCGCTAGCGGGGGGGGATACGCAGTATTTT. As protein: CASSLVLALAGGDTQYF.

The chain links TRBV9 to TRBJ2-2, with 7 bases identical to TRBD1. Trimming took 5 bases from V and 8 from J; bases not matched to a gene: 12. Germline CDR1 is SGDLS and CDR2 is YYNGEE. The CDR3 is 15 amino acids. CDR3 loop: CASSHIGTVSGELFF. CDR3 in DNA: TGTGCCAGCAGTCATATCGGGACAGTGTCAGGGGAGCTGTTTTTT.